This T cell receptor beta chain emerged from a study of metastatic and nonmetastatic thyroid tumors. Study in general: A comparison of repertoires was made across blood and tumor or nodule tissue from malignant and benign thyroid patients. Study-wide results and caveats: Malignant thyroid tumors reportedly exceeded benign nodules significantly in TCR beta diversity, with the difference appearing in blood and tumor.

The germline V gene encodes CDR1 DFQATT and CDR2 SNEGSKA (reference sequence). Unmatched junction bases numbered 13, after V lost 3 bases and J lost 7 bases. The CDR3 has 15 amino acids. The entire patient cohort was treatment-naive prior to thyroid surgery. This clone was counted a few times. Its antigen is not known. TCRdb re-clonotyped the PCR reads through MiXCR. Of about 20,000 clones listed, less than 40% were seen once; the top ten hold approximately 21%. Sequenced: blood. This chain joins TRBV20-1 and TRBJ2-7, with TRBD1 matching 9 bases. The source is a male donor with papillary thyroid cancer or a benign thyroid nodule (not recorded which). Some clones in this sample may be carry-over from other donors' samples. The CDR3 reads CSARAGQGPGGEQYF. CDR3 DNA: TGCAGTGCTAGGGCGGGACAGGGCCCGGGGGGAGAGCAGTACTTC.